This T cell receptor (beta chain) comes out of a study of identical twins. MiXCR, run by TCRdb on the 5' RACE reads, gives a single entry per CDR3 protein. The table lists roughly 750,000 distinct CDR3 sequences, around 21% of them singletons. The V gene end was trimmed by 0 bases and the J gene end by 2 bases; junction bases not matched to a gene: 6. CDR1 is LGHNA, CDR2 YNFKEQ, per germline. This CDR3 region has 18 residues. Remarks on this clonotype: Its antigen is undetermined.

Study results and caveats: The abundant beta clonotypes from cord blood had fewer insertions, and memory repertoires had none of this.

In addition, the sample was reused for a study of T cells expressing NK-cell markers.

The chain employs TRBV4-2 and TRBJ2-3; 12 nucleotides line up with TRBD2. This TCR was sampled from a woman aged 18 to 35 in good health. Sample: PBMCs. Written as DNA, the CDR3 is TGTGCCAGCAGCCAAGAAGCTCGGACTAGCGGGAACACAGATACGCAGTATTTT. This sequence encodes CASSQEARTSGNTDTQYF.